These T cell receptor beta chains were read from a single sample in a study of T-cell memory formation after mild COVID-19. From the 5' RACE reads, TCRdb called clonotypes with MiXCR, one entry per CDR3 protein. The sample shows more than 85,000 distinct CDR3 sequences, over 8.5% of them seen only once. Sequences were obtained from PBMCs or a T cell subset sorted from them (not recorded which). Receptor source: a man aged 18 to 30 who had mild COVID-19 (a few samples of this study predate the infection). Cell type and time point are not known. CDR3s include the opening cysteine and the closing phenylalanine or tryptophan. The order of the fields is V gene, CDR3 protein.

TRBV12-3/TRBV12-4 CASSPPSRVYNEQFF
TRBV6-5 CASNSLTGGIAFF
TRBV4-1 CASGSTVRNYGYTF
TRBV6-6 CASSLQGEGTGELFF
TRBV5-4 CASSPWGGHYNEQFF
TRBV3-1 CASSQDWGRYGPGKNTGELFF
TRBV10-2 CASSGGGAGELFF
TRBV24-1 CATSDFYRGRRPHPSLGYTF
TRBV29-1 CSGDRTGRDEQFF
TRBV6-2/TRBV6-3 CASSQLGAPWGYTF
TRBV3-1 CASSQDAGLAGASTDTQYF
TRBV9 CASSVGGIETQYF
TRBV7-9 CASSSRGARYEQYF
TRBV7-2 CASSPWGGTYEQYF
TRBV9 CASSHSGGTDTQYF
TRBV12-3/TRBV12-4 CASSFDTEAFF
TRBV6-2/TRBV6-3 CASSLIGDAETQYF
TRBV7-2 CASSLGVMNTEAFF
TRBV11-3 CASSLVSSGTGCRVNQPQHF
TRBV2 CASRSTDTEAFF
TRBV28 CASSFAGGYEQFF
TRBV7-6 CASSVTLLNEQFF
TRBV5-1 CASSLAGGFYNEQFF
TRBV29-1 CSAPGVVWDEQFF
TRBV7-9 CASSLSNGDEQYF
TRBV4-1 CASSQIVELEQFF
TRBV19 CASSITSGGNNEQFF
TRBV6-5 CASSYSREPLDGYTF
TRBV20-1 CSAKDRVGGYNEQFF
TRBV27 CASSLSPLGWQETQYF
TRBV20-1 CSARDEGAGETQYF
TRBV28 CASSTLADGTQYF
TRBV27 CASSAGRPSGANVLTF
TRBV20-1 CSAPLLTGSGANVLTF
TRBV4-2 CASSQGWGENIQYF
TRBV7-9 CASSSWGTPAGFF
TRBV5-1 CASRPGTGAYEQYF
TRBV29-1 CSGTSTAAGELFF
TRBV7-9 CASSLGGTQETQYF
TRBV7-2 CASSPTDTNTEAFF
TRBV4-2 CASSALGADNEQFF
TRBV5-1 CASTLLRGSSPLHF
TRBV7-9 CAGEEWTARRETQYF
TRBV4-1 CASTRAQETQYF
TRBV7-9 CASSLGQGAADGYTF
TRBV20-1 CSATDSGLAQETQYF
TRBV12-3/TRBV12-4 CASSLLGSMGYTF
TRBV12-3/TRBV12-4 CASRERSTATDTQYF
TRBV23-1 CASSQESRDTDTQYF
TRBV4-1 CASSQDKGTPSGANVLTF